The 16 T cell receptor beta chains listed next were all sequenced from one sample in a study of blood T cell repertoires in COVID-19. Sequencing was performed with immunoSEQ multiplex PCR; in TCRdb, only in-frame clones are kept and a portion is missing. The sample carries about 340,000 clones, around four fifths recorded once. The sample was peripheral blood. The receptor source for this set is a man aged 30 to 39 with active or convalescent COVID-19.

The chain is built from TRBV27 and TRBJ2-1; 9 bases map to TRBD2. CDR1 and CDR2 from the germline V gene are MNHEY and SMNVEV (reference sequence). This CDR3 region has 17 residues. Trimming at V came to 5 bases and at J to 6 bases, leaving 14 bases not matched to a gene. In nucleotides, the CDR3 is TGTGCCAGCAGTACCTTTGTTGGGACTAGCCGAACCAATGAGCAGTTCTTC. Residues: CASSTFVGTSRTNEQFF.

This clone showed up just once. The chain joins TRBV7-9 to TRBJ1-4; TRBD1 matches at 9 bases. The junction had 4 bases not matched to a gene; V was cut back by 5 bases and J by 6 bases. Germline V CDR1 and CDR2: SEHNR, FQNEAQ (reference sequence). This CDR3 contains 14 residues. CDR3 bases: TGTGCCAGCAGCCCGGGACAGGGCGATGAAAAACTGTTTTTT. This codes for CASSPGQGDEKLFF.

The chain couples TRBV14 to TRBJ2-1; D possibly corresponds to TRBD2 (5 bases). The CDR3 consists of 16 residues. V gave up 6 bases and J gave up 7 bases, with 22 bases separating them. Germline CDR1 is SGHDN and CDR2 is FVKESK. The CDR3 reads CASSYLIAMTGNEQFF. CDR3 nucleotide sequence: TGTGCCAGCAGTTACTTAATAGCGATGACGGGGAATGAGCAGTTCTTC. Full variable domain (outside the CDR3, taken from reference TRBV14 and TRBJ2-1): EAGVTQFPSHSVIEKGQTVTLRCDPISGHDNLYWYRRVMGKEIKFLLHFVKESKQDESGMPNNRFLAERTGGTYSTLKVQPAELEDSGVYFCASSYLIAMTGNEQFFGPGTRLTVL.

CDR3 sequence reads: CASSQDRSSYEQYF. CDR3 sequence (DNA): TGTGCCAGCAGTCAGGACAGGAGCTCCTACGAGCAGTACTTC. The chain recombines TRBV6-5 with TRBJ2-7, with 7 positions matching TRBD1. CDR1 and CDR2 from the germline V gene are MNHEY and SVGAGI. The J segment lost 0 bases and the V segment lost 5 bases, leaving 4 bases of the junction unmatched. The CDR3 has 14 amino acids.

This chain connects TRBV11-2 to TRBJ2-7; 9 bases are shared with TRBD1. The CDR3 consists of 16 residues. The germline V gene has CDR1 SGHAT and CDR2 FQNNGV. V was pared by 2 bases and J by 3 bases, with 8 bases of the junction left unmatched. The CDR3 nucleotides read TGTGCCAGCAGCTTAAGACCGGGACAGGGAGACTACGAGCAGTACTTC. Its translation is CASSLRPGQGDYEQYF.

This chain links TRBV4-3 with TRBJ2-1, with a possible D match to TRBD1 (7 bases). The germline V gene has CDR1 LGHNA and CDR2 YSLEER. Deletions cut 0 bases from V and 8 bases from J, with 17 bases between. CDR3 size: 16 residues. In DNA form, the CDR3 reads TGCGCCAGCAGCCAAGATTCGTGGAGGGGGCGGGATGAGCAGTTCTTC. Protein sequence: CASSQDSWRGRDEQFF.

This clone appeared once. The CDR3 sequence: CASSPTVHDTEAFF. The DNA for the CDR3 is TGTGCCAGCAGTCCTACAGTTCATGACACTGAAGCTTTCTTT. The chain joins TRBV27 to TRBJ1-1; no reliable D call. V lost 5 bases and J 3 bases, leaving 13 bases between the germline ends. In germline, CDR1 is MNHEY, CDR2 SMNVEV (reference sequence). The CDR3 length is 14 residues.

The rearrangement joins TRBV14 to TRBJ1-2; D call uncertain. V lost 4 bases and J 7 bases, leaving 13 bases between the germline ends. The CDR3 is 13 amino acids. The germline V gene encodes CDR1 SGHDN and CDR2 FVKESK. CDR3 sequence reads: CASSLGPGGGYTF. In nucleotides, the CDR3 is TGTGCCAGCAGCCTCGGACCGGGAGGTGGCTACACCTTC. The whole variable domain, filled in from reference TRBV14 and TRBJ1-2, reads EAGVTQFPSHSVIEKGQTVTLRCDPISGHDNLYWYRRVMGKEIKFLLHFVKESKQDESGMPNNRFLAERTGGTYSTLKVQPAELEDSGVYFCASSLGPGGGYTFGSGTRLTVV.

This clone occurred once. The chain carries TRBV28 and TRBJ2-1; tentatively, D is TRBD2 (6 bases). The CDR3 length is 15 residues. In germline, CDR1 is MDHEN, CDR2 SYDVKM. Between the trimmed V and J ends, which lost 4 bases and 2 bases, there was a span of 12 bases. The CDR3 reads CASSWDFMTYNEQFF. The CDR3 DNA follows: TGTGCCAGCAGTTGGGACTTCATGACCTACAATGAGCAGTTCTTC.

The genes are TRBV4-1 and TRBJ2-4, with 9 bases matching TRBD1. CDR1 is MGHRA and CDR2 is YSYEKL in the germline V gene. The CDR3 contains 15 residues. The junction had 4 bases not matched to a gene; V was cut back by 1 base and J by 6 bases. The CDR3 region is CASSQGGTGRNIQYF. In DNA, the CDR3 is TGCGCCAGCAGCCAAGGAGGGACAGGGCGAAACATTCAGTACTTC.

The chain carries TRBV24-1 and TRBJ2-3; TRBD1 matches 9 bases. The germline V gene encodes CDR1 KGHDR and CDR2 SFDVKD. Germline trimming cut 4 bases from V and 0 bases from J; bases unmatched to any gene: 7. The CDR3 has 17 amino acids. The CDR3 sequence is CATSESGTGMSTDTQYF. Written as DNA, the CDR3 is TGTGCCACCAGTGAATCCGGGACAGGGATGAGCACAGATACGCAGTATTTT.

This chain joins TRBV10-3 and TRBJ1-2; D gene uncertain. Trimming shortened V by 4 bases and J by 7 bases, and 10 bases separated the two germline ends. The CDR3 is 12 amino acids. Germline loops: CDR1 ENHRY, CDR2 SYGVKD. The CDR3 protein is CAISVGESGYTF. The CDR3 DNA reads TGTGCCATCAGTGTCGGGGAGAGTGGCTACACCTTC.

The V gene is TRBV5-5, the J gene TRBJ1-6; D is perhaps TRBD1 (6 bases). The CDR3 length is 15 residues. Per the germline V gene, CDR1 is SGHKS and CDR2 is YYEKEE (reference sequence). V lost 1 base and J 5 bases, leaving 10 bases between the germline ends. This CDR3 reads CASSLYGTNNSPLHF. CDR3 coding DNA: TGTGCCAGCAGCTTGTATGGGACAAATAATTCACCCCTCCACTTT.

The rearrangement joins TRBV3-1 (or the pseudogene TRBV3-2) to TRBJ2-7; D remains unclear. This CDR3 comprises 14 residues. V was trimmed by 5 bases and J by 3 bases, leaving 14 bases between them. CDR1 is LGHDT, CDR2 YNNKEL, per germline (reference sequence). Written as DNA, the CDR3 is TGTGCCAGCAGCGGAGTATACTCTAGCTACGAGCAGTACTTC. Protein: CASSGVYSSYEQYF.

This clone was counted between two and nine times. The CDR3 nucleotides read TGTGCCAGCAGTGAACAGGGCAGGGGGCGTTCTGGCTACACCTTC. The encoded protein is CASSEQGRGRSGYTF. The J gene is TRBJ1-2, the V gene TRBV6-1; 8 bases are a match to TRBD1. This CDR3 is 15 amino acids long. J was trimmed by 7 bases and V by 2 bases; bases with no gene match: 9. Germline lookup yields CDR1 MNHNS and CDR2 SASEGT.

This chain connects TRBV4-2 to TRBJ2-2, with 9 bases lining up with TRBD2. The CDR3 loop spans 18 amino acids. CDR1 is LGHNA and CDR2 is YNFKEQ in the germline V gene. Losses at the gene ends were 1 base for V and 5 bases for J; bases not matched to a gene: 11. The DNA for the CDR3 is TGTGCCAGCAGCCAAGTCTCCGGGTTAGCGGGGGTGACCGGGGAGCTGTTTTTT. Its protein product is CASSQVSGLAGVTGELFF.